These T cell receptor beta chains were read from a single sample in a study of cytomegalovirus exposure and HLA in healthy donors. Clones were sequenced by immunoSEQ multiplex PCR, and TCRdb holds only the in-frame ones, with some missing. The sample lists roughly 170,000 clones, 65% to 90% occurring once. The source material was PBMCs. The receptors originated from a girl aged 2-10 years in good health and CMV-seropositive. Each CDR3 is given with its conserved first and last residue. The D gene is left open where the match is weak. Some rows mark clone size as missing; the rest say once, few, many or name a class of expanded clone.

v_gene,abundance,d_gene,j_gene,CDR3aa,CDR3nt
TRBV2,-,-,TRBJ2-7,CASSFYTGRSYEQYF,TGTGCCAGCAGTTTCTATACGGGGAGATCCTACGAGCAGTACTTC
TRBV19,-,-,TRBJ1-1,CASSKAAGTEAFF,TGTGCCAGTAGTAAGGCCGCGGGGACTGAAGCTTTCTTT
TRBV30,-,-,TRBJ2-1,CAWSVGNQEDEQFF,TGTGCCTGGAGTGTCGGAAACCAGGAAGATGAGCAGTTCTTC
TRBV5-6,-,-,TRBJ2-3,CASSLRRSEQYF,TGTGCCAGCAGCCTGCGACGGAGTGAGCAGTATTTT
TRBV15,-,TRBD2,TRBJ2-1,CATSRGASGGVDEQFF,TGTGCCACCAGCAGAGGGGCTAGCGGGGGTGTCGATGAGCAGTTCTTC
TRBV6-5,few,TRBD1,TRBJ2-6,CASSLGTGANVLTF,TGTGCCAGCAGTCTCGGGACAGGCGCCAACGTCCTGACTTTC
TRBV29-1,-,-,TRBJ2-1,CSAKGVPSYNEQFF,TGCAGCGCAAAGGGGGTCCCTTCCTACAATGAGCAGTTCTTC
TRBV19,-,-,TRBJ1-2,CASMNTPGLYTF,TGTGCCAGTATGAACACCCCAGGCCTCTACACCTTC
TRBV28,-,-,TRBJ1-2,CATIGRGAGYGYTF,TGTGCCACCATAGGCCGGGGTGCGGGCTATGGCTACACCTTC
TRBV28,-,-,TRBJ1-1,CASILDSSFGTEAFF,-
TRBV5-1,-,TRBD2,TRBJ2-1,CASSRGLDEQFF,TGCGCCAGCAGCCGTGGACTAGATGAGCAGTTCTTC
TRBV6-6,-,TRBD1,TRBJ1-4,CASSSGQAPNEKLFF,TGTGCCAGCAGTTCGGGACAGGCCCCTAATGAAAAACTGTTTTTT
TRBV4-1,few,TRBD1,TRBJ2-2,CASSPHSTGYTGELFF,TGCGCCAGCAGCCCCCATTCGACAGGGTATACCGGGGAGCTGTTTTTT
TRBV27,-,-,TRBJ2-1,CASSLWRQAEQFF,TGTGCCAGCAGTTTATGGAGGCAGGCTGAGCAGTTCTTC
TRBV25-1,-,TRBD2,TRBJ2-1,CASSDSGLGGGLDEQFF,TGTGCCAGCAGTGATTCGGGGTTGGGCGGGGGTTTAGATGAGCAGTTCTTC
TRBV19,once,TRBD1,TRBJ1-1,CASSIDPRQGGTEAFF,TGTGCCAGTAGTATAGACCCTAGACAGGGCGGCACTGAAGCTTTCTTT
TRBV30,few,TRBD1,TRBJ1-1,CAWQGGYTEAFF,TGTGCCTGGCAGGGGGGTTACACTGAAGCTTTCTTT
TRBV9,-,-,TRBJ2-5,CASSATGETQYF,TGTGCCAGCAGCGCAACAGGGGAGACCCAGTACTTC
TRBV28,once,-,TRBJ2-3,CASSQSGTPDTQYF,TGTGCCAGCAGCCAGAGCGGGACACCAGATACGCAGTATTTT
TRBV5-1,-,TRBD2,TRBJ2-7,CASSYHPPAGGIDEQYF,TGCGCCAGCAGCTACCACCCCCCTGCGGGAGGAATCGACGAGCAGTACTTC
TRBV4-1,-,TRBD2,TRBJ2-1,CASSQNLGGWREVGNEQFF,TGCGCCAGCAGCCAGAACCTCGGGGGGTGGCGGGAGGTCGGGAATGAGCAGTTCTTC
TRBV11-3,-,TRBD1,TRBJ1-1,CASSWGQDTEAFF,TGTGCCAGCAGCTGGGGACAGGACACTGAAGCTTTCTTT
TRBV5-1,once,TRBD1,TRBJ1-3,CASTTGPGNTIYF,TGCGCCAGCACGACAGGGCCTGGAAACACCATATATTTT
TRBV10-3,-,-,TRBJ1-6,CAISELVAEGSPLHF,TGTGCCATCAGTGAGTTGGTGGCGGAGGGTTCACCCCTCCACTTT
TRBV6-1,-,-,TRBJ1-1,CASSEVLMDTEAFF,TGTGCCAGCAGTGAAGTACTGATGGACACTGAAGCTTTCTTT
TRBV6-5,-,TRBD1,TRBJ2-3,CASSYSQGRWYF,TGTGCCAGCAGTTACTCACAGGGGAGATGGTATTTT
TRBV2,-,-,TRBJ1-1,CASTNEADMNTEAFF,TGTGCCAGCACGAACGAGGCGGATATGAACACTGAAGCTTTCTTT
TRBV5-6,-,-,TRBJ2-1,CASSLKLTAGNEQFF,TGTGCCAGCAGCTTAAAACTCACGGCAGGCAATGAGCAGTTCTTC
TRBV2,-,-,TRBJ1-2,CASSNRALYGYTF,TGTGCCAGCAGTAACAGGGCTTTATATGGCTACACCTTC
TRBV2,-,-,TRBJ2-5,CASSPYPGETQYF,TGTGCCAGCAGTCCTTACCCCGGTGAGACCCAGTACTTC
TRBV28,-,-,TRBJ2-3,CASSSRGEGTDTQYF,TGTGCCAGCAGTAGCAGGGGGGAAGGCACAGATACGCAGTATTTT
TRBV2,-,-,TRBJ1-5,CASSSGRSGIANQPQHF,TGTGCCAGCAGTTCCGGTCGATCGGGGATTGCGAATCAGCCCCAGCATTTT
TRBV5-1,-,-,TRBJ2-6,CASSLRQGQSGANVLTF,TGCGCCAGCAGCTTGCGCCAGGGGCAGTCTGGGGCCAACGTCCTGACTTTC
TRBV6-1,-,-,TRBJ1-4,CASSVTATNEKLFF,TGTGCCAGCAGTGTGACAGCAACTAATGAAAAACTGTTTTTT
TRBV5-1,-,TRBD2,TRBJ2-3,CASSPGTSGRADTQYF,TGCGCCAGCAGCCCCGGGACTAGCGGGAGGGCAGATACGCAGTATTTT
TRBV18,-,-,TRBJ1-4,CASSPRGILTNEKLFF,TGTGCCAGCTCACCAAGGGGAATCCTGACTAATGAAAAACTGTTTTTT